These 15 T cell receptor beta chains were all obtained from the same sample, sequenced in a study of T-cell memory formation after mild COVID-19. MiXCR, run by TCRdb on the 5' RACE reads, gives a single entry per CDR3 protein. The sample yields around 310,000 distinct CDR3 sequences, roughly an eighth seen once. The sequenced material came from PBMCs or a T cell subset sorted from them (not recorded which). Receptors were obtained from a man aged 18 to 30 who had mild COVID-19 (a few samples of this study predate the infection). Cell type and time point are not known.

The chain combines TRBV12-3 or TRBV12-4 with TRBJ2-1, with 12 bases lining up with TRBD1. V dropped 6 bases and J dropped 5; count of bases not matched to a gene: 5. The CDR3 is 15 residues long. The CDR3 protein is CASRLGQGANNEQFF. CDR3 coding DNA: TGTGCCAGCAGACTGGGACAGGGGGCAAACAATGAGCAGTTCTTC.

Regarding this clonotype: A much larger clone differs by one base, so this may be a read error. The chain carries TRBV11-2 and TRBJ2-4, with 7 bases fitting TRBD1. After removal of 3 bases from V and 1 base from J, the junction contained 6 bases not matched to a gene. CDR1 is SGHAT, CDR2 FQNNGV, per germline. The CDR3 length is 16 residues. The CDR3 DNA follows: TGTGCCAGCAGCTTTGACAGGGTTTCGGCCAAAAACATTCAGTACTTC. This encodes CASSFDRVSAKNIQYF.

This clonotype has a count of ten or more. The chain recombines TRBV12-3 or TRBV12-4 with TRBJ1-5, with D unclear. V lost 4 bases, J lost 6 bases, and 7 bases lay in between. The CDR3 has 12 residues. The CDR3 nucleotides read TGTGCCAGCAGTTCCGCGGGTCAGCCCCAGCATTTT. Protein sequence: CASSSAGQPQHF.

The rearrangement joins TRBV28 to TRBJ2-6; D is possibly TRBD1 or TRBD2 (6 bases each). From germline, CDR1 is MDHEN and CDR2 SYDVKM. The V end lost 7 bases, the J end lost 3 bases, and 13 bases lay between the germline ends. The CDR3 loop spans 15 amino acids. The CDR3 sequence: CASNSGAGGANVLTF. Written as DNA, the CDR3 is TGTGCCAGCAACTCGGGGGCTGGTGGGGCCAACGTCCTGACTTTC.

This clonotype was detected many times. The chain has TRBV2 and TRBJ2-3; 9 nucleotides line up with TRBD2. The germline V gene encodes CDR1 SNHLY and CDR2 FYNNEI. With V trimmed by 5 bases and J by 6 bases, 9 bases remained unmatched. The length of the CDR3 is 15 residues. The DNA for the CDR3 is TGTGCCAGCAGTCAGCGGGGGGCCTCACTGGATACGCAGTATTTT. Translating it yields CASSQRGASLDTQYF.

The sample holds a few counts of this clonotype. J is TRBJ2-5 and V is TRBV7-2; D is possibly TRBD1 (6 bases). The CDR3 contains 14 residues. V lost 1 base, J lost 4 bases, and 10 bases lay in between. The V gene's germline CDR1 is SGHTA and CDR2 FQGNSA. The CDR3 DNA reads TGTGCCAGCAGCTTAGGGGAACAGGGAGAGACCCAGTACTTC. Translating it yields CASSLGEQGETQYF. The whole variable domain, remainder taken from reference TRBV7-2 and TRBJ2-5, is GAGVSQSPSNKVTEKGKDVELRCDPISGHTALYWYRQSLGQGLEFLIYFQGNSAPDKSGLPSDRFSAERTGGSVSTLTIQRTQQEDSAVYLCASSLGEQGETQYFGPGTRLLVL.

This clonotype was seen only a few times. The chain combines TRBV21-1 with TRBJ1-5. TRBV21-1 is classified as a pseudogene. The CDR3 is 22 residues long. The DNA for the CDR3 is TGTGCCAGCAGTGCGAGGTTCGCCGTACCCAACTCTCTGGCGGGTAGCAATCAGCCCCAGCATTTT. Protein product: CASSARFAVPNSLAGSNQPQHF.

This clonotype came up a few times. The chain carries TRBV24-1 and TRBJ1-5; perhaps TRBD1 as D (5 bases). This CDR3 is built from 15 residues. Germline CDR1 and CDR2: KGHDR and SFDVKD. V lost 5 bases, J lost 4 bases, and 14 bases lay in between. The CDR3: CATSGYGTENQPQHF. DNA for the CDR3: TGTGCCACCAGTGGCTACGGGACGGAAAATCAGCCCCAGCATTTT.

The genes are TRBV12-5 and TRBJ2-4, with D possibly being TRBD2 (6 bases). V was clipped by 5 bases and J by 1 base, with 12 bases between them. The germline V gene has CDR1 LGHNT and CDR2 FRNRAP. The CDR3 contains 15 residues. In DNA form, the CDR3 reads TGTGCTAGTGGTAAGACTGGAGGGGCCAAAAACATTCAGTACTTC. This codes for CASGKTGGAKNIQYF. Looking up the rest from reference TRBV12-5 and TRBJ2-4 gives the full variable domain: DARVTQTPRHKVTEMGQEVTMRCQPILGHNTVFWYRQTMMQGLELLAYFRNRAPLDDSGMPKDRFSAEMPDATLATLKIQPSEPRDSAVYFCASGKTGGAKNIQYFGAGTRLSVL.

The chain uses TRBV19 and TRBJ2-3, with no clear D. Germline values: CDR1 LNHDA, CDR2 SQIVND (reference sequence). CDR3 length equals 12 residues. The V end lost 5 bases, the J end lost 6 bases, and 9 bases lay between the germline ends. CDR3 sequence: CASSPQFDTQYF. The CDR3 DNA reads TGTGCCAGTAGTCCACAGTTTGATACGCAGTATTTT.

The DNA for the CDR3 is TGTGCAAGTCGCTCCGCTCGGACGAGCAATCAGCCCCAGCATTTT. The encoded protein is CASRSARTSNQPQHF. The chain employs TRBV12-2 and TRBJ1-5. TRBV12-2 has pseudogene status. The CDR3 totals 15 residues.

The count of this clonotype is one. This CDR3 reads CSATGQGYNQPQHF. CDR3 nucleotides: TGCAGTGCCACGGGACAGGGCTACAATCAGCCCCAGCATTTT. The V and J genes are TRBV20-1 and TRBJ1-5; TRBD1 aligns across 9 bases. Germline V CDR1 and CDR2: DFQATT, SNEGSKA (reference sequence). Trimming at V came to 6 bases and at J to 3 bases, leaving 6 bases not matched to a gene. The CDR3 runs 14 residues.

This clonotype was seen at least ten times. This chain uses TRBV6-2 or TRBV6-3 with TRBJ2-2; D is unresolved. Germline values: CDR1 MNHEY, CDR2 SVGEGT. The CDR3 is made up of 15 amino acids. V was clipped by 4 bases and J by 3 bases, with 12 bases between them. In nucleotides, the CDR3 is TGTGCCAGCAGTTTTTTCGGCGGTGACACCGGGGAGCTGTTTTTT. The encoded protein is CASSFFGGDTGELFF.

The chain joins TRBV7-9 to TRBJ1-1; D gene uncertain. CDR1 and CDR2 (germline): SEHNR, FQNEAQ (reference sequence). The length of the CDR3 is 14 residues. The germline V and J ends were trimmed by 6 bases and 4 bases, with 15 bases remaining between them. Written as DNA, the CDR3 is TGTGCCAGCAGACGGGTCCTCATACCCACTGAAGCTTTCTTT. This encodes CASRRVLIPTEAFF.

This sequence joins TRBV7-3 and TRBJ2-1; 12 nucleotides line up with TRBD2. The germline V gene has CDR1 SGHTA and CDR2 FQGTGA. The CDR3 length is 16 residues. Losses at the gene ends were 5 bases for V and 7 bases for J; bases not matched to a gene: 9. Written as DNA, the CDR3 is TGTGCCAGCAGCCGCGTCTCCACTAGCGGGGGGAATGAGCAGTTCTTC. Its translation: CASSRVSTSGGNEQFF.